The 30 T cell receptor beta chains listed next were all sequenced from one sample in a study of shared clonotypes between healthy human individuals. Profiled with immunoSEQ multiplex PCR; TCRdb holds only in-frame clones, not every one. The sample includes roughly 2.1 million clones, around 93% of them seen just once. Naive-designated CD8 cells lacked CD45RO, were positively enriched for CCR7, and omitted terminally differentiated effector memory CD45RA+ cells. Sequencing input: naive CD8+ T cells from PBMCs. The receptors stem from a man between 18 and 29 years old in good health. Some clones in this sample may be carry-over from other donors' samples.

The V call is TRBV15, the J call TRBJ1-5; D remains unclear. This CDR3 region has 18 residues. Germline V gene lookup returns CDR1 LNHNV and CDR2 YYDKDF (reference sequence). The ends were cut back, 0 bases at V and 2 bases at J, with 17 bases in the middle. Written as DNA, the CDR3 is TGTGCCACCAGCAGAGACGATAGGGTCCCACCGGGCAATCAGCCCCAGCATTTT. Its translation: CATSRDDRVPPGNQPQHF. Looking up the rest from reference TRBV15 and TRBJ1-5 gives the full variable domain: DAMVIQNPRYQVTQFGKPVTLSCSQTLNHNVMYWYQQKSSQAPKLLFHYYDKDFNNEADTPDNFQSRRPNTSFCFLDIRSPGLGDTAMYLCATSRDDRVPPGNQPQHFGDGTRLSIL.

The V call is TRBV19, the J call TRBJ2-7, with a possible D match to TRBD2 (6 bases). The V gene's germline CDR1 is LNHDA and CDR2 SQIVND (reference sequence). Trimming took off 3 bases at V and 1 base at J, with 13 bases between the two ends. The CDR3 totals 15 residues. CDR3: CASSIVAGTSYEQYF. The CDR3 DNA follows: TGTGCCAGTAGTATCGTCGCGGGAACGTCCTACGAGCAGTACTTC.

V gene TRBV2 combines with J gene TRBJ2-7; possible D gene TRBD1, 7 bases. The germline V gene has CDR1 SNHLY and CDR2 FYNNEI. V was shortened by 4 bases and J by 1 base, with 14 bases between the two germline ends. The CDR3 is 15 amino acids. CDR3 amino acids: CASSVWAGGSYEQYF. DNA of the CDR3: TGTGCCAGCAGTGTTTGGGCAGGGGGGTCCTACGAGCAGTACTTC. Using reference TRBV2 and TRBJ2-7 for the parts outside the CDR3, the full variable domain is EPEVTQTPSHQVTQMGQEVILRCVPISNHLYFYWYRQILGQKVEFLVSFYNNEISEKSEIFDDQFSVERPDGSNFTLKIRSTKLEDSAMYFCASSVWAGGSYEQYFGPGTRLTVT.

This clone was counted between two and nine times. This chain uses TRBV10-2 with TRBJ1-5, with D possibly matching TRBD1 (5 bases). Germline V gene sequence: CDR1 WSHSY, CDR2 SAAADI. V dropped 3 bases and J dropped 4 bases, with 13 bases sitting between them. The CDR3 totals 15 residues. The DNA of the CDR3 is TGCGCCAGCAGTGAACGAGGGGCAAATAATCAGCCCCAGCATTTT. Translating gives CASSERGANNQPQHF.

Points on this clone: The same CDR3 can be traced to other DNA sequences in this sample. The rearrangement joins TRBV19 to TRBJ2-7; 9 nucleotides agree with TRBD1. Germline loops: CDR1 LNHDA, CDR2 SQIVND (reference sequence). The CDR3 has 14 residues. J was trimmed by 3 bases and V by 3 bases; bases with no gene match: 3. CDR3 nucleotides: TGTGCCAGTAGTATCGGGACAGGGAACTACGAGCAGTACTTC. Amino acid sequence: CASSIGTGNYEQYF.

The chain uses TRBV27 and TRBJ1-5; D remains ambiguous. CDR3 length: 14 residues. V was clipped by 5 bases and J by 10 bases, with 18 bases between them. Germline-derived CDR1 and CDR2 are MNHEY and SMNVEV (reference sequence). CDR3 bases: TGTGCCAGCAGTCCAAGGACGGGTAGTGGTCCCCAGCATTTT. It yields the protein CASSPRTGSGPQHF.

The chain employs TRBV5-1 and TRBJ2-7, with 13 bases identical to TRBD2. From germline, CDR1 is SGHRS and CDR2 YFSETQ. Unmatched junction bases numbered 1, after V lost 4 bases and J lost 3 bases. CDR3 length: 14 amino acids. The CDR3 spells CASSGTSGNYEQYF. CDR3 nucleotide sequence: TGCGCCAGCAGCGGGACTAGCGGGAACTACGAGCAGTACTTC. Combining the CDR3 with reference TRBV5-1 and TRBJ2-7 gives the whole variable domain KAGVTQTPRYLIKTRGQQVTLSCSPISGHRSVSWYQQTPGQGLQFLFEYFSETQRNKGNFPGRFSGRQFSNSRSEMNVSTLELGDSALYLCASSGTSGNYEQYFGPGTRLTVT.

The chain links TRBV6-5 to TRBJ2-7; TRBD2 matches at 7 bases. Unmatched junction bases numbered 7, after V lost 5 bases and J lost 3 bases. This CDR3 has 14 residues. From germline, CDR1 is MNHEY and CDR2 SVGAGI. CDR3 in DNA: TGTGCCAGCAGTCCTCGGGGCGGGAGCTACGAGCAGTACTTC. Translation: CASSPRGGSYEQYF.

The J gene is TRBJ2-7, the V gene TRBV2; D is unclear. CDR3 length: 13 amino acids. CDR1 and CDR2 (germline): SNHLY, FYNNEI. Deletions cut 7 bases from V and 0 bases from J, with 10 bases between. CDR3 DNA sequence: TGTGCCAGCACCTTAGACGGCTCCTACGAGCAGTACTTC. It translates to CASTLDGSYEQYF.

The chain uses TRBV6-6 and TRBJ1-3; D gene unclear. The CDR3 consists of 15 residues. Germline CDR1 and CDR2: MNHNY and SVGAGI (reference sequence). V lost 4 bases to trimming and J lost 2 bases, with 12 bases between them. The CDR3 nucleotides are TGTGCCAGCAGTTTATTCAGTGACCCTGGAAACACCATATATTTT. Its protein is CASSLFSDPGNTIYF.

V is TRBV27 and J is TRBJ1-1; a weak D match, TRBD1 (5 bases). Trimming shortened V by 2 bases and J by 4 bases, and 17 bases separated the two germline ends. Germline V gene sequence: CDR1 MNHEY, CDR2 SMNVEV (reference sequence). This CDR3 comprises 16 residues. In DNA form, the CDR3 reads TGTGCCAGCAGTTTAAGGCAGGGCTTGAGGGTCACTGAAGCTTTCTTT. Translated: CASSLRQGLRVTEAFF.

The J gene is TRBJ1-2, the V gene TRBV7-9; TRBD1 matches 7 bases. There are 14 residues in the CDR3. The V segment lost 8 bases and the J segment 7 bases; nucleotides outside the gene matches: 13. Germline CDR1 reads SEHNR; CDR2 reads FQNEAQ (reference sequence). The CDR3 DNA sequence: TGTGCCAGCTGGGACAGCAGTTCAATAGGTGGCTACACCTTC. Translating it yields CASWDSSSIGGYTF.

Points on this clone: This CDR3 is also generated by other DNA sequences in the sample. The chain uses TRBV19 and TRBJ2-1; 12 nucleotides align to TRBD2. The CDR3 sequence is 13 residues long. Germline trimming cut 6 bases from V and 7 bases from J; bases unmatched to any gene: 1. Germline-derived CDR1 and CDR2 are LNHDA and SQIVND (reference sequence). The CDR3 DNA follows: TGTGCCAGTAGGCTAGCGGGAGGGAATGAGCAGTTCTTC. It encodes CASRLAGGNEQFF. The variable domain in full, with the rest retrieved from reference TRBV19 and TRBJ2-1, is DGGITQSPKYLFRKEGQNVTLSCEQNLNHDAMYWYRQDPGQGLRLIYYSQIVNDFQKGDIAEGYSVSREKKESFPLTVTSAQKNPTAFYLCASRLAGGNEQFFGPGTRLTVL.

V is TRBV5-6 and J is TRBJ2-7; D uncertain. CDR1 and CDR2 from the germline V gene are SGHDT and YYEEEE. Trimming shortened V by 1 base and J by 7 bases, and 6 bases separated the two germline ends. CDR3 length: 11 residues. The CDR3 here is CASSLNTEQYF. CDR3 nucleotides: TGTGCCAGCAGCTTGAATACTGAGCAGTACTTC.

J is TRBJ2-7 and V is TRBV7-9; D is ambiguous. CDR1 and CDR2 (germline): SEHNR, FQNEAQ (reference sequence). V lost 1 base, J lost 7 bases, and 11 bases lay in between. The CDR3 loop spans 13 amino acids. The CDR3 sequence: CASSLVLSGEQYF. The DNA for the CDR3 is TGTGCCAGCAGCTTAGTGTTGTCTGGGGAGCAGTACTTC.

The genes are TRBV6-5 and TRBJ2-5, with 10 positions matching TRBD2. CDR1 and CDR2 from the germline V gene are MNHEY and SVGAGI. The CDR3 length is 14 residues. V was clipped by 7 bases and J by 7 bases; unmatched bases: 9. The CDR3 DNA is TGTGCCAGCAAGCGGGAGGGGTTGTATTCGACCCAGTACTTC. This gives the protein CASKREGLYSTQYF.

The chain links TRBV6-6 to TRBJ2-5, with D hard to call. Germline-derived CDR1 and CDR2 are MNHNY and SVGAGI (reference sequence). The CDR3 contains 14 residues. Trimming cost V 4 bases and J 5 bases, with 14 bases left between them. The DNA of the CDR3 is TGTGCCAGCAGTTCCGACAAACCAGAGGAGACCCAGTACTTC. Its protein is CASSSDKPEETQYF.

The chain combines TRBV2 with TRBJ2-7; 7 bases line up with TRBD2. The CDR3 is 17 residues long. The V segment lost 3 bases and the J segment 4 bases; nucleotides outside the gene matches: 15. The germline V gene encodes CDR1 SNHLY and CDR2 FYNNEI. The CDR3 nucleotides are TGTGCCAGCAGTGACCTGGTTCGGCTAGCGGAGAAGTACGAGCAGTACTTC. It is translated as CASSDLVRLAEKYEQYF.

CDR3 bases: TGTGCCAGCAGCTCCGAATGGGGACTATCAGTGGATACGCAGTATTTT. Its translation: CASSSEWGLSVDTQYF. V is TRBV7-6 and J is TRBJ2-3; 7 bases agree with TRBD2. J was trimmed by 6 bases and V by 4 bases; bases with no gene match: 13. Per the germline V gene, CDR1 is SGHVS and CDR2 is FNYEAQ. This CDR3 has 16 residues.

V gene TRBV19 combines with J gene TRBJ2-1; 8 bases align to TRBD2. Unmatched junction bases numbered 10, after V lost 5 bases and J lost 4 bases. Germline V gene lookup returns CDR1 LNHDA and CDR2 SQIVND (reference sequence). The CDR3 loop spans 16 amino acids. This chain's CDR3 is CASSPRAGARYNEQFF. In DNA, the CDR3 is TGTGCCAGTAGTCCTAGAGCGGGAGCTAGGTACAATGAGCAGTTCTTC.

The rearrangement joins TRBV5-6 to TRBJ1-2; D may be TRBD1 (6 bases). The CDR3 extends over 16 amino acids. Germline CDR1 and CDR2: SGHDT and YYEEEE. Trimming took off 0 bases at V and 11 bases at J, with 23 bases between the two ends. The CDR3 region is CASSLALTGPQRSYTF. The DNA for the CDR3 is TGTGCCAGCAGCTTGGCCCTAACAGGGCCCCAAAGGTCGTACACCTTC.

The CDR3 coding sequence is TGCGCCAGCAGCTTGGTGCACAATGAGCAGTTCTTC. Translating it yields CASSLVHNEQFF. The chain uses TRBV5-1 and TRBJ2-1; D call uncertain. Per the germline V gene, CDR1 is SGHRS and CDR2 is YFSETQ. V lost 0 bases and J 5 bases, leaving 3 bases between the germline ends. The CDR3 contains 12 residues.

This chain connects TRBV10-2 to TRBJ2-7; D might be TRBD1 or TRBD2, each matching 5 bases. The CDR3 sequence is 13 residues long. Trimming shortened V by 4 bases and J by 2 bases, and 9 bases separated the two germline ends. CDR1 is WSHSY, CDR2 SAAADI, per germline. The CDR3 loop is CASSGPGPYEQYF. As DNA, the CDR3 is TGCGCCAGCAGTGGACCGGGACCCTACGAGCAGTACTTC.

Regarding this clone: Additional DNA sequences in this sample encode the identical CDR3. The rearrangement uses TRBV19 and TRBJ2-7; the D gene is possibly TRBD1 (5 bases). CDR1 is LNHDA and CDR2 is SQIVND in the germline V gene (reference sequence). Trimming removed 6 bases from V and 0 bases from J, with 6 bases in between. The CDR3 sequence is 12 residues long. The CDR3 is CASSRDSYEQYF. In nucleotides, the CDR3 is TGTGCCAGTAGCAGGGACTCCTACGAGCAGTACTTC.

This chain uses TRBV4-3 with TRBJ2-7; D ambiguous. CDR3 length equals 15 residues. Between the trimmed V and J ends, which lost 0 bases and 3 bases, there was a span of 12 bases. Germline lookup yields CDR1 LGHNA and CDR2 YSLEER. CDR3 protein: CASSQDAYDYYEQYF. The CDR3 DNA is TGCGCCAGCAGCCAAGATGCTTACGATTACTACGAGCAGTACTTC.

V is TRBV14 and J is TRBJ2-3, with D possibly TRBD2 on 5 matching bases. Germline assignment: CDR1 SGHDN and CDR2 FVKESK. Trimming shortened V by 0 bases and J by 0 bases, and 10 bases separated the two germline ends. The CDR3 contains 16 residues. The CDR3 is CASSQEEVSSTDTQYF. CDR3 in DNA: TGTGCCAGCAGCCAAGAGGAGGTTTCTAGCACAGATACGCAGTATTTT. The entire variable domain, with the rest obtained from reference TRBV14 and TRBJ2-3, is as follows: EAGVTQFPSHSVIEKGQTVTLRCDPISGHDNLYWYRRVMGKEIKFLLHFVKESKQDESGMPNNRFLAERTGGTYSTLKVQPAELEDSGVYFCASSQEEVSSTDTQYFGPGTRLTVL.

The V gene is TRBV2, the J gene TRBJ2-7, with D maybe TRBD1 (6 bases). V was shortened by 6 bases and J by 4 bases, with 13 bases between the two germline ends. The CDR3 runs 13 residues. Germline loops: CDR1 SNHLY, CDR2 FYNNEI. CDR3 DNA: TGTGCCAGCAGGGCGACAGGAAAGTACGAGCAGTACTTC. As protein: CASRATGKYEQYF. Together with reference TRBV2 and TRBJ2-7, the CDR3 gives the full variable domain: EPEVTQTPSHQVTQMGQEVILRCVPISNHLYFYWYRQILGQKVEFLVSFYNNEISEKSEIFDDQFSVERPDGSNFTLKIRSTKLEDSAMYFCASRATGKYEQYFGPGTRLTVT.

The chain carries TRBV5-1 and TRBJ2-3; D not certain. Trimming stripped 3 bases from V and 3 bases from J, with 11 bases between. The CDR3 covers 14 residues. CDR1 and CDR2 (germline): SGHRS, YFSETQ. CDR3 loop: CASSSVGATDTQYF. The CDR3 coding sequence is TGCGCCAGCAGCTCCGTGGGTGCAACAGATACGCAGTATTTT.

The chain links TRBV27 to TRBJ1-3, with D possibly matching TRBD1 (5 bases). Trimming removed 3 bases at V and 1 base at J, with 13 bases between. From germline, CDR1 is MNHEY and CDR2 SMNVEV (reference sequence). This CDR3 has 16 residues. For the CDR3, the DNA is TGTGCCAGCAGTTTCCGAGGGGTCGGATCTGGAAACACCATATATTTT. Translating it yields CASSFRGVGSGNTIYF.

In this sample, this clone turned up once. CDR3 protein: CASSFLDGYEQYF. In nucleotides, the CDR3 is TGCGCCAGCAGCTTTCTGGACGGCTACGAGCAGTACTTC. The chain uses TRBV4-1 and TRBJ2-7; the D is unclear. V was pared by 5 bases and J by 3 bases, with 11 bases between. The CDR3 runs 13 residues. CDR1 and CDR2 (germline): MGHRA, YSYEKL.